These T cell receptor beta chains were read from a single sample in a study of cytomegalovirus exposure and HLA in healthy donors. The data were produced by immunoSEQ multiplex PCR, yet TCRdb's version contains in-frame clones alone and is incomplete. Of roughly 130,000 clones in the sample, over 70% were seen once. Material: PBMCs. Receptors originate from a woman aged 40 to 49 in good health and CMV-seronegative. CDR3s include the opening cysteine and the closing phenylalanine or tryptophan. A D gene is named only where the DNA matches it firmly. Clone size is stated in some rows and not others, as once, few, many or a class when expanded.

>NA|TRBV7-9|NA|TRBJ1-4
CSSTTAGAGEKLFF
TGTTCCAGCACAACAGCGGGGGCTGGGGAAAAACTGTTTTTT
>NA|TRBV5-4|NA|TRBJ1-4
CASSSEGRTNEKLFF
TGTGCCAGCAGCTCGGAGGGAAGGACTAATGAAAAACTGTTTTTT
>NA|TRBV6-5|few|TRBJ1-1
CASSYSAGWNTEAFF
TGTGCCAGCAGTTACTCCGCAGGGTGGAACACTGAAGCTTTCTTT
>TRBD2|TRBV5-1|NA|TRBJ2-3
CASAGGSGTDTQYF
TGCGCCAGCGCGGGCGGGAGTGGGACAGATACGCAGTATTTT
>NA|TRBV6-6|once|TRBJ1-5
CASSYPDRDQPQHF
TGTGCCAGCAGTTACCCAGACAGAGATCAGCCCCAGCATTTT
>NA|TRBV5-1|few|TRBJ2-1
CASSLDTAYNEQFF
TGCGCCAGCAGCTTGGATACAGCCTACAATGAGCAGTTCTTC
>TRBD1|TRBV5-1|NA|TRBJ2-5
CASSLTGEETQYF
TGCGCCAGCAGCTTGACAGGGGAAGAGACCCAGTACTTC
>NA|TRBV27|NA|TRBJ1-2
CASSLGRGDGYTF
TGTGCCAGCAGTTTGGGCAGGGGTGATGGCTACACCTTC
>TRBD2|TRBV30|NA|TRBJ2-5
CAYSRLAGDQQETQYF
TGTGCCTACTCTCGGCTAGCGGGGGACCAGCAAGAGACCCAGTACTTC
>NA|TRBV7-9|once|TRBJ1-1
CASGPAGGSPTEAFF
TGTGCCAGCGGACCCGCGGGGGGATCCCCCACTGAAGCTTTCTTT
>TRBD1|TRBV9|NA|TRBJ2-3
CASSFGTGLGDTQYF
TGTGCCAGCAGCTTTGGGACAGGGTTAGGAGATACGCAGTATTTT
>TRBD1|TRBV6-1|NA|TRBJ1-2
CASRSRGTNYGYTF
TGTGCCAGCAGGTCCAGGGGGACGAACTATGGCTACACCTTC
>TRBD2|TRBV10-3|NA|TRBJ2-3
CAIRGQPGLAGGGADTQYF
TGTGCCATCAGGGGACAGCCGGGACTAGCGGGAGGAGGTGCAGATACGCAGTATTTT
>NA|TRBV6-1|NA|TRBJ2-7
CAAEGEGYEQYF
TGTGCCGCCGAGGGTGAGGGATACGAGCAGTACTTC
>NA|TRBV5-8|NA|TRBJ2-3
CASSRTTSTDTQYF
TGTGCCAGCAGCCGGACAACTAGCACAGATACGCAGTATTTT
>NA|TRBV5-4|NA|TRBJ1-3
CASSTRGAGNTIYF
TGTGCCAGCAGCACCCGGGGGGCAGGAAACACCATATATTTT
>TRBD2|TRBV2|NA|TRBJ2-1
CASRMTSGRHSYNEQFF
TGTGCCAGCAGGATGACTAGCGGGAGACACTCCTACAATGAGCAGTTCTTC
>NA|TRBV30|NA|TRBJ2-1
CAWSVGRLAYNEQFF
TGTGCCTGGAGTGTGGGGCGACTCGCCTACAATGAGCAGTTCTTC
>NA|TRBV5-1|NA|TRBJ2-3
CASSLVRSAGTDTQYF
TGCGCCAGCAGCTTGGTACGGAGCGCGGGCACAGATACGCAGTATTTT
>TRBD1|TRBV5-1|NA|TRBJ1-6
CASSSRTGTHSPLHF
TGCGCCAGCAGCTCCCGGACAGGGACCCATTCACCCCTCCACTTT
>NA|TRBV28|few|TRBJ2-7
CASSLGQNEQYF
TGTGCCAGCAGTTTGGGACAAAACGAGCAGTACTTC
>TRBD2|TRBV27|NA|TRBJ2-1
CASRTRTSGSPEQFF
TGTGCCAGCAGGACCCGGACTAGCGGGAGCCCTGAGCAGTTCTTC
>NA|TRBV19|few|TRBJ2-4
CASSIEGENSQYF
TGTGCCAGTAGTATAGAAGGGGAAAACAGTCAGTACTTC
>NA|TRBV21-1|NA|TRBJ2-7
CASSKGTSGGYEQYF
TGTGCCAGCAGCAAGGGGACTAGCGGGGGGTACGAGCAGTACTTC
>NA|TRBV18|NA|TRBJ2-6
CASSPLGGDRLGANGLTF
TGTGCCAGCTCACCACTGGGAGGGGACCGGCTGGGGGCCAACGGCCTGACTTTC
>TRBD2|TRBV9|NA|TRBJ2-1
CASSPGLAGSSYNEQFF
TGTGCCAGCAGCCCAGGACTAGCGGGAAGTTCCTACAATGAGCAGTTCTTC
>TRBD2|TRBV11-2|NA|TRBJ2-1
CASTTRLAGAYNEQFF
TGTGCCAGCACCACGAGACTAGCGGGAGCCTACAATGAGCAGTTCTTC
>NA|TRBV27|NA|TRBJ2-5
CASHSPTLGTQYF
TGTGCCAGCCATTCACCTACCCTCGGGACCCAGTACTTC
>NA|TRBV2|NA|TRBJ2-2
CASSPAIAGTGELFF
TGTGCCAGCTCCCCCGCCATAGCCGGCACCGGGGAGCTGTTTTTT
>NA|TRBV7-9|NA|TRBJ1-1
CASSLVRQLNTEAFF
TGTGCCAGCAGCTTAGTGAGACAGCTGAACACTGAAGCTTTCTTT
>NA|TRBV7-9|NA|TRBJ2-1
CSSSLGSDEQFF
TGTTCCAGCAGCTTAGGGAGCGATGAGCAGTTCTTC
>TRBD2|TRBV28|NA|TRBJ2-3
CASSLLGSGGPGTADTQYF
TGTGCCAGCAGTTTATTAGGTAGCGGGGGGCCAGGAACGGCAGATACGCAGTATTTT
>TRBD1|TRBV2|NA|TRBJ2-3
CASGQGGTDTQYF
TGTGCCAGCGGACAGGGGGGCACAGATACGCAGTATTTT
>NA|TRBV6-1|NA|TRBJ2-2
CASRGHTNTGELFF
TGTGCCAGCCGGGGACATACAAACACCGGGGAGCTGTTTTTT
>NA|TRBV28|NA|TRBJ1-2
CASSLGRGDYGYTF
TGTGCCAGCAGTTTAGGCCGCGGGGACTATGGCTACACCTTC
>TRBD1|TRBV30|NA|TRBJ2-3
CAWRLWGQGADTQYF
TGTGCCTGGAGACTCTGGGGACAGGGGGCAGATACGCAGTATTTT
>TRBD2|TRBV28|few|TRBJ2-3
CASSSRVSGSVVDTQYF
TGTGCCAGCAGTTCCAGGGTGAGCGGGAGTGTTGTAGATACGCAGTATTTT
>TRBD2|TRBV11-2|NA|TRBJ2-3
CASSSLAGKTGTQYF
TGTGCCAGCAGCTCTTTAGCGGGGAAGACAGGTACGCAGTATTTT
>NA|TRBV5-3|NA|TRBJ1-6
CARSIRPGVGFRF
TGTGCCAGAAGCATAAGACCAGGGGTCGGTTTCCGATTT
>TRBD2|TRBV5-4|NA|TRBJ2-3
CASRAGGPGTDTQYF
TGTGCCAGCAGGGCGGGGGGCCCCGGAACAGATACGCAGTATTTT
>NA|TRBV2|NA|TRBJ2-6
CASSEAGGAGATVLTF
TGTGCCAGCAGTGAAGCAGGCGGGGCTGGGGCCACCGTCCTGACTTTC
>NA|TRBV30|NA|TRBJ2-3
CAWSVDRLHRQPDTQYF
TGTGCCTGGAGTGTAGACCGTCTCCATAGACAGCCAGATACGCAGTATTTT
>NA|TRBV4-1|once|TRBJ1-1
CASSLDDTNTEAFF
TGCGCCAGCAGCCTAGACGACACGAACACTGAAGCTTTCTTT
>TRBD2|TRBV11-2|NA|TRBJ2-1
CASSNLAGSPSPYNEQFF
TGTGCCAGCAGCAACCTAGCGGGGTCCCCCTCCCCCTACAATGAGCAGTTCTTC
>NA|TRBV19|NA|TRBJ2-6
CASSQGPGANVLTF
TGTGCCAGTAGTCAGGGGCCCGGGGCCAACGTCCTGACTTTC
>TRBD2|TRBV4-1|NA|TRBJ2-7
CASSASGGGSYEQYF
TGCGCCAGCAGCGCTAGCGGGGGTGGCTCCTACGAGCAGTACTTC